Shown below are 23 T cell receptor beta chains from a single sample sequenced in a study of tumor and adjacent non-tumor tissue in lung cancer. The template was RNA from unsorted bulk tissue. Three rounds of nested PCR, following a modified ARM-PCR protocol, produced the TCRbeta library. TCRdb reprocessed the multiplex PCR reads with MiXCR, giving one entry per CDR3 protein. The sample yields under 140,000 distinct CDR3 sequences, about 80% seen once. Sequencing input: lung tumor tissue. The receptors were gathered from a man between 65 and 79 years old with non-small cell lung cancer.

With regard to this clonotype: A read error may account for a junction end that differs from germline. J is TRBJ1-1 and V is TRBV6-1; the D is unclear. The CDR3 loop spans 15 amino acids. Per germline, CDR1 MNHNS and CDR2 SASEGT. The CDR3 DNA sequence: TGTGCCAACAGTGAACGAAAGAACTTGCACACTGAAGCTTTCTTT. This translates into CANSERKNLHTEAFF.

As concerns this clonotype: This may arise from a read error, as a much more abundant clone is one base away. V gene TRBV20-1 combines with J gene TRBJ2-1; 11 bases are shared with TRBD2. Germline V gene data show CDR1 as DFQATT and CDR2 as SNEGSKA (reference sequence). The CDR3 totals 15 residues. The CDR3 sequence is CSARVASGRLNDQFF. The DNA for the CDR3 is TGCAGTGCTAGGGTGGCTAGCGGGAGGCTCAATGATCAGTTCTTC.

The table lists this clonotype with many counts. The chain combines TRBV7-9 with TRBJ1-5, with a tentative D call TRBD1 (5 bases). Germline CDR1 SEHNR, CDR2 FQNEAQ (reference sequence). This CDR3 contains 14 residues. V lost 8 bases and J 3 bases, leaving 14 bases between the germline ends. Here the CDR3 DNA reads TGTGCCAGCGGTTTGGGGACCCCCAATCAGCCCCAGCATTTT. Translating it yields CASGLGTPNQPQHF.

In regard to this clonotype: The junction departs from germline at one end; a sequencing error may be responsible. This chain joins TRBV4-2 and TRBJ1-2; D call uncertain. In germline, CDR1 is LGHNA, CDR2 YNFKEQ. The CDR3 covers 14 residues. This CDR3 reads CVSSQDGTNYGYTF. The CDR3 bases are TGTGTCAGCAGCCAAGACGGTACTAACTATGGCTACACGTTC.

The rearrangement links TRBV20-1 to TRBJ2-3, with D perhaps matching TRBD1 or TRBD2 (7 bases each). The CDR3 runs 14 residues. In germline, CDR1 is DFQATT, CDR2 SNEGSKA (reference sequence). Trimming cost V 8 bases and J 2 bases, with 17 bases left between them. CDR3 coding DNA: TGCAGTACGACAACAGGGGACTACACAGATACGCAGTATTTT. It encodes CSTTTGDYTDTQYF.

About this clonotype itself: A read error is likely, as this CDR3 ends without the conserved phenylalanine or tryptophan. The chain carries TRBV4-1 and TRBJ1-2; weak D call: TRBD1 (5 bases). The germline gives CDR1 MGHRA, CDR2 YSYEKL. This CDR3 spans 15 amino acids. The CDR3, as DNA: TGCGCCAGCAGCCAAGAGGGCAGGGTTAACTATGGTTACACCTCC. Translating it yields CASSQEGRVNYGYTS.

Points on this clonotype: This CDR3 fails to terminate in the conserved phenylalanine or tryptophan, so it likely reflects a read error. This chain uses TRBV7-9 with TRBJ2-5, with D hard to call. The germline CDR1 and CDR2 sequences are SEHNR and FQNEAQ (reference sequence). This CDR3 region has 15 residues. This CDR3 is CASSSPGSTNETQYP. As DNA, the CDR3 is TGCGCCAGCAGCTCCCCGGGCAGTACGAATGAGACCCAGTACCCC.

Notes on this clonotype: An end of the junction does not agree with germline; a read error may underlie this. CDR3 in amino acids: CASSSTLANNSQYF. The DNA for the CDR3 is TGTGCCAGCAGCTCCACTCTAGCCAATAACAGTCAGTACTTC. This chain uses TRBV5-4 with TRBJ2-4; weak D call: TRBD2 (5 bases). Germline V gene lookup returns CDR1 SGHNT and CDR2 YYREEE (reference sequence). CDR3 length: 14 amino acids.

About this clonotype itself: A read error is possible here, since a much larger clone lies one base away. This chain joins TRBV7-9 and TRBJ2-3; D uncertain. Germline V lookup: CDR1 SEHNR, CDR2 FQNEAQ (reference sequence). The length of the CDR3 is 14 residues. Trimming cost V 2 bases and J 2 bases, with 8 bases left between them. The CDR3 loop is CASSLNIDTDTQYF. CDR3 DNA sequence: TGTGCCAGCAGCTTAAACATAGACACAGATACGCAGTATTTT.

In regard to this clonotype: This is likely a read error, given that the CDR3 carries no conserved phenylalanine or tryptophan at its end. The DNA is left out, because the CDR3 cannot be placed on it with certainty; the CDR3 is given as TCRdb lists it. The genes are TRBV12-3 or TRBV12-4 and TRBJ2-6. Both ends counted, the CDR3 spans 13 residues. CDR3 loop: CASSFGGANVLTI.

The sample holds one count of this clonotype. Because it lacks the conserved phenylalanine or tryptophan at the end, this CDR3 is likely a read error. This rearrangement joins TRBV4-1 to TRBJ1-1; no definite D call. The germline CDR1 and CDR2 sequences are MGHRA and YSYEKL. The V gene lost 0 bases and the J gene lost 9 bases, with 14 bases spanning the gap. The CDR3 spans 14 residues. CDR3 sequence reads: CASSQDSMNSKAFV. In DNA, the CDR3 is TGCGCCAGCAGCCAAGACAGTATGAACAGTAAAGCTTTCGTT.

The gene calls are TRBV29-1 and TRBJ1-2, with a possible D match to TRBD1 (6 bases). Trimming removed 6 bases at V and 5 bases at J, with 19 bases between. This CDR3 is 14 amino acids long. In germline, CDR1 is SQVTM, CDR2 ANQGSEA. The chain's CDR3 is CSVEPTGGGYGYTF. DNA of the CDR3: TGCAGCGTCGAACCGACTGGGGGCGGGTATGGCTACACCTTC.

As to this clonotype: The junction differs from germline at one of its ends, possibly a read error. The chain employs TRBV10-3 and TRBJ2-7, with no clear D. The CDR3 is 12 residues long. Germline V gene lookup returns CDR1 ENHRY and CDR2 SYGVKD. The CDR3 loop reads CAIRNLPYEHYF. CDR3 nucleotide sequence: TGTGCCATCAGGAACTTACCGTATGAGCATTACTTC.

As regards this clonotype: This may come from a read error, since a much larger clone is one base off. Since the CDR3 does not end with the conserved phenylalanine or tryptophan, this likely comes from a read error. The chain employs TRBV28 and TRBJ1-4; D is undetermined. The CDR3 is 11 residues long. The V and J ends lost 3 bases and 7 bases respectively, with 3 bases between them. In germline, CDR1 is MDHEN, CDR2 SYDVKM. The CDR3 region has the DNA TGTGCCAGCAGTTTTAGTGAAAAACTGTTTATT. Its translation is CASSFSEKLFI.

To note about this clonotype: This may be a read error: a much more frequent sequence differs by one nucleotide. V is TRBV28 and J is TRBJ1-2; TRBD1 might be the D (6 bases). Germline CDR1 and CDR2: MDHEN and SYDVKM. The CDR3 consists of 17 residues. The CDR3 nucleotides read TGTGCCAGCGGTTTTTCGGACAGTAGGGAGCGGCTAACTGGCTACACCTTC. Protein sequence: CASGFSDSRERLTGYTF.

Points on this clonotype: A single base separates this from a much larger clone, so it may be a read error. The rearrangement uses TRBV20-1 and TRBJ2-3; D gene ambiguous. Germline loops: CDR1 DFQATT, CDR2 SNEGSKA (reference sequence). The CDR3 sequence is 14 residues long. V was pared by 6 bases and J by 1 base, with 14 bases between. DNA of the CDR3: TGCAGTGCCCTGCCATTACCCCGCACAGATACGCAGTATTTT. It specifies CSALPLPRTDTQYF.

Details on this clonotype: Compared with germline, one end of the junction differs, possibly owing to a read error. The rearrangement joins TRBV11-3 to TRBJ2-2; D possibly uses TRBD1 or TRBD2 (5 bases each). The CDR3 loop spans 13 amino acids. The germline V gene has CDR1 SGHNT and CDR2 YENEEA. The CDR3 sequence is CASSLQGARELLF. The CDR3 region has the DNA TGTGCCAGCAGCTTACAGGGAGCCAGGGAGCTGTTATTT.

As regards this clonotype: Likely a read error: the CDR3 ends without its conserved phenylalanine or tryptophan. The J gene is TRBJ1-1, the V gene TRBV6-1; 9 bases agree with TRBD1. Unmatched junction bases numbered 14, after V lost 9 bases and J lost 6 bases. This CDR3 contains 15 residues. From germline, CDR1 is MNHNS and CDR2 SASEGT. CDR3 loop: CASTQWGQGPSEAFI. In DNA, the CDR3 is TGTGCCAGTACCCAATGGGGACAGGGTCCTTCTGAAGCTTTCATT.

Of note for this clonotype: At one of its ends the junction is not consistent with the germline gene, which may arise from a read error. V usage is TRBV14 and J usage is TRBJ1-6, with D possibly TRBD1 on 5 matching bases. The CDR3 totals 15 residues. Germline CDR1 is SGHDN and CDR2 is FVKESK. The CDR3 nucleotides are TGTGTCAGCAGCCAAGAGGGGTCAGTTGGGTCACCCCTCCGCTTT. It translates to CVSSQEGSVGSPLRF.

In regard to this clonotype: A junction boundary mismatches the germline segment, possibly from a read error. This chain connects TRBV29-1 to TRBJ1-6; a weak D match, TRBD1 (5 bases). Germline CDR1 and CDR2: SQVTM and ANQGSEA. The CDR3 sequence is 12 residues long. CDR3 in DNA: TGCAGCGCTGTGGGGGGTCGGTCACCCCTCTATTTT. This sequence encodes CSAVGGRSPLYF. The whole variable domain, remainder taken from reference TRBV29-1 and TRBJ1-6, is SAVISQKPSRDICQRGTSLTIQCQVDSQVTMMFWYRQQPGQSLTLIATANQGSEATYESGFVIDKFPISRPNLTFSTLTVSNMSPEDSSIYLCSAVGGRSPLYFGNGTRLTVT.

Concerning this clonotype itself: One base away lies a much larger clone, so this may be a sequencing read error. The conserved phenylalanine or tryptophan normally closing the CDR3 is absent here, so this likely arose from a read error. This rearrangement joins TRBV20-1 to TRBJ2-5; D remains unclear. The CDR3 consists of 11 residues. CDR1 and CDR2 (germline): DFQATT, SNEGSKA (reference sequence). V was shortened by 4 bases and J by 5 bases, with 8 bases between the two germline ends. CDR3 sequence (DNA): TGCAGTGCTACCCCACGGGAGACCCAGTACATC. Protein product: CSATPRETQYI.

Comments on this clonotype: Without the conserved terminal phenylalanine or tryptophan, this CDR3 likely stems from a read error. No DNA is shown, since the ends of the CDR3 on it are uncertain; the CDR3 is the one TCRdb lists. The V and J genes are TRBV4-1 and TRBJ2-7. Per the germline V gene, CDR1 is MGHRA and CDR2 is YSYEKL. The CDR3 is 16 amino acids in total, end residues counted. CDR3 loop: CASSQGPFSGDYEQYS.

Regarding this clonotype: A read error may produce the germline difference seen at one junction end. The rearrangement uses TRBV6-1 and TRBJ2-7, with D possibly being TRBD2 (5 bases). Germline V gene data show CDR1 as MNHNS and CDR2 as SASEGT. The CDR3 is 14 residues long. The CDR3 DNA reads TGTGCCTGCAGTGAAGCACAAGGAACAAGGGAGCAGTATTTC. Translation gives CACSEAQGTREQYF.